Listed here is a single T cell receptor (beta chain). The data are from a study of OX40 agonist ivuxolimab in advanced cancers. The method was immunoSEQ multiplex PCR; TCRdb's version includes in-frame clones alone and lacks a portion of them. The data hold approximately 49,000 clones, with under 90% observed a single time. From germline, CDR1 is SQVTM and CDR2 ANQGSEA. Trimming took 6 bases from V and 10 from J, leaving 13 bases between them. The CDR3 consists of 11 residues. Anyone with autoimmune disease history or systemic immunosuppression was excluded. The chain uses TRBV29-1 and TRBJ2-1; a weak D match, TRBD1 (7 bases). The sequence came from an adult with an advanced solid tumor such as melanoma, head and neck, liver or kidney cancer. The sample in question was CD4+ or CD8+ T cells sorted from blood, obtained in a trial of the OX40 agonist ivuxolimab. DNA of the CDR3: TGCAGCGTGACATCAGGGGGGGAGCAGTTCTTC. Translating it yields CSVTSGGEQFF.